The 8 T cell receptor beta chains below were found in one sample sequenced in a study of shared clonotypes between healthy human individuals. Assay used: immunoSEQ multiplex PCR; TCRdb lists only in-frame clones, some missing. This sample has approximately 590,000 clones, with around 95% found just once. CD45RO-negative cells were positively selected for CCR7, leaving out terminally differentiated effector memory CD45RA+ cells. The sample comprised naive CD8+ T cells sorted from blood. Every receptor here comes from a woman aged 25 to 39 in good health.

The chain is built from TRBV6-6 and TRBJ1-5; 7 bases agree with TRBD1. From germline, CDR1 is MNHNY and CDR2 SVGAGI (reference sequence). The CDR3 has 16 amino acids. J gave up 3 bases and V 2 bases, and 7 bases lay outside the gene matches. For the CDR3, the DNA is TGTGCCAGCAGTTACGGGACAGAGATCCACAATCAGCCCCAGCATTTT. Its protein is CASSYGTEIHNQPQHF.

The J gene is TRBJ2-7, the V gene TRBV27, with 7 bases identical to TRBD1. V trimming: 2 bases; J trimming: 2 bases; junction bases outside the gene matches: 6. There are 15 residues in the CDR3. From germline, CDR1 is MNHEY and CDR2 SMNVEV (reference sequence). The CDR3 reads CASSLDGTAAYEQYF. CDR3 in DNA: TGTGCCAGCAGTTTAGACGGGACAGCGGCCTACGAGCAGTACTTC.

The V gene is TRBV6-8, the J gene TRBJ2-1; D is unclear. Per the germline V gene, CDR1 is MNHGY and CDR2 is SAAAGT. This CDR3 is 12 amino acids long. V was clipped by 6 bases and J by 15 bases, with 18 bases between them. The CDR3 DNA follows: TGTGCCAGCAGCCGATCCAACCGATCTCCGTTCTTC. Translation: CASSRSNRSPFF.

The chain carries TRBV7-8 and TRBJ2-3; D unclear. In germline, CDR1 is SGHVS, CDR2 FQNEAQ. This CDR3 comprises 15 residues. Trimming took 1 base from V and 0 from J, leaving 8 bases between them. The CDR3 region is CASSLVLSSTDTQYF. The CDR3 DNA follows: TGTGCCAGCAGCTTAGTCCTTTCTAGCACAGATACGCAGTATTTT.

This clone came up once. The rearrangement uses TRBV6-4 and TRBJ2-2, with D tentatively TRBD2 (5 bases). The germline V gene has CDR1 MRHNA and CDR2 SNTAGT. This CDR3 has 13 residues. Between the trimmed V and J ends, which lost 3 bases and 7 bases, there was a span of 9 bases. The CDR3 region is CASSEGSGGELFF. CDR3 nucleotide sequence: TGTGCCAGCAGTGAAGGGAGTGGCGGGGAGCTGTTTTTT.

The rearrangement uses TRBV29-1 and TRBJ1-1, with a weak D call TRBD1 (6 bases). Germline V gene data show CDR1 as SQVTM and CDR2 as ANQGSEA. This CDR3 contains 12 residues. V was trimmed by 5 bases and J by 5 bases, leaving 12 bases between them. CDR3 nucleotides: TGCAGCGTTCAAACAGGGATGACTGAAGCTTTCTTT. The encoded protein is CSVQTGMTEAFF. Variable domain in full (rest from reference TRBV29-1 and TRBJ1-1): SAVISQKPSRDICQRGTSLTIQCQVDSQVTMMFWYRQQPGQSLTLIATANQGSEATYESGFVIDKFPISRPNLTFSTLTVSNMSPEDSSIYLCSVQTGMTEAFFGQGTRLTVV.

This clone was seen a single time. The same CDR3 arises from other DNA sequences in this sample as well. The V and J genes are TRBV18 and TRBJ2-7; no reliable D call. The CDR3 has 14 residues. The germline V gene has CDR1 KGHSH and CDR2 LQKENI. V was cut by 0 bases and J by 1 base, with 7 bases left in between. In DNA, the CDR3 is TGTGCCAGCTCACCACCAGGCGGTTCCTACGAGCAGTACTTC. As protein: CASSPPGGSYEQYF.

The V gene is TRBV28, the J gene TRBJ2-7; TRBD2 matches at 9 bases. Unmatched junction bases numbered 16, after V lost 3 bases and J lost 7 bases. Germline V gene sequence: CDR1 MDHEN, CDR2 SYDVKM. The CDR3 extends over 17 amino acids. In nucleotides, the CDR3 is TGTGCCAGCAGTTTGTCGCCCGTCGCGGGAGGGCCAGGGGAGCAGTACTTC. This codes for CASSLSPVAGGPGEQYF. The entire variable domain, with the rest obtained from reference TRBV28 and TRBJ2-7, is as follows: DVKVTQSSRYLVKRTGEKVFLECVQDMDHENMFWYRQDPGLGLRLIYFSYDVKMKEKGDIPEGYSVSREKKERFSLILESASTNQTSMYLCASSLSPVAGGPGEQYFGPGTRLTVT.